This is a list of T cell receptor beta chains from one sample in a study of spatial heterogeneity in lung cancer. TCRdb ran MiXCR on the 5' RACE reads and lists one entry per CDR3 protein. This table has around 110,000 distinct CDR3 sequences, about 12% appearing once. The sample in question was PBMCs, obtained at follow-up. These receptors were taken from a male donor with early-stage non-small cell lung cancer. Each CDR3 is given with its conserved first and last residue. The order of the fields is D gene, V gene, J gene, CDR3 protein. The D gene is left open where the match is weak.

>TRBD1|TRBV19|TRBJ1-5
CASDRGVMGNQPQHF
>NA|TRBV27|TRBJ1-5
CASSVQGRGFPQHF
>NA|TRBV7-6|TRBJ1-1
CASSLRPQGREAFF
>NA|TRBV29-1|TRBJ2-3
CSVLRQPSFTDTQYF
>NA|TRBV28|TRBJ2-5
CASSPPALETQYF
>NA|TRBV6-5|TRBJ2-7
CASSYSVLGTYEQYF
>NA|TRBV20-1|TRBJ1-6
CSAEDNSPLHF
>NA|TRBV9|TRBJ2-3
CASSVDPGGTDTQYF
>NA|TRBV7-7|TRBJ2-5
CASSLGGREETQYF
>TRBD1|TRBV5-8|TRBJ2-7
CASSLGQASYEQYF
>NA|TRBV5-5|TRBJ2-4
CASSFGQGPPGYF
>TRBD2|TRBV5-5|TRBJ2-7
CASSLRGESSYEQYF
>NA|TRBV5-1|TRBJ1-1
CASSLEAFTEAFF
>NA|TRBV9|TRBJ1-3
CASSFSGELMIGNTIYF
>NA|TRBV28|TRBJ1-1
CASSIEGRADTEAFF
>NA|TRBV24-1|TRBJ2-1
CATSDFRGNLYNEQFF
>NA|TRBV18|TRBJ1-5
CASSPAGEGQPQHF
>NA|TRBV20-1|TRBJ2-2
CSARGPGELFF
>NA|TRBV10-3|TRBJ1-5
CAISGAGGNQPQHF
>TRBD2|TRBV9|TRBJ2-1
CASSVGTSGLYNEQFF
>NA|TRBV12-3/TRBV12-4|TRBJ2-3
CASRLADTQYF
>TRBD1|TRBV20-1|TRBJ1-2
CSARDLGQGLRGYTF
>NA|TRBV7-9|TRBJ1-4
CASSRIQGSGHEKLFF
>TRBD1|TRBV6-2/TRBV6-3|TRBJ1-5
CASSPWTGGSQPQHF
>NA|TRBV4-2|TRBJ2-3
CASSPAGLSTDTQYF
>TRBD1|TRBV29-1|TRBJ2-3
CSVRHTGGPSTDTQYF
>NA|TRBV20-1|TRBJ2-7
CSAVLSYEQYF
>TRBD1|TRBV7-9|TRBJ1-2
CASSSGQVYGYTF
>TRBD2|TRBV9|TRBJ2-1
CASSSSGGGYNEQFF
>NA|TRBV5-4|TRBJ1-1
CASSLGSMNTEAFF
>TRBD2|TRBV10-3|TRBJ2-7
CAARGGLYEQYF
>NA|TRBV5-1|TRBJ2-3
CASSLTTGMGTDTQYF
>NA|TRBV29-1|TRBJ2-2
CSVGEGANTGELFF
>NA|TRBV5-1|TRBJ2-1
CASSLGVLSYNEQFF
>TRBD1|TRBV3-1|TRBJ2-7
CASSPDRVVEQYF
>NA|TRBV4-1|TRBJ2-7
CASSQDPSGDEQYF
>NA|TRBV24-1|TRBJ1-5
CATSDLLIGLIQPQHF
>NA|TRBV10-3|TRBJ2-7
CAISESSYEQYF
>NA|TRBV20-1|TRBJ1-4
CSARTREKLFF
>NA|TRBV3-1|TRBJ2-5
CASSQGSLGETQYF
>NA|TRBV28|TRBJ2-1
CASSFSLREQFF
>NA|TRBV29-1|TRBJ1-5
CSVGRDANQPQHF
>NA|TRBV6-5|TRBJ2-5
CASSYFSGSETQYF
>NA|TRBV4-3|TRBJ2-2
CASSQLGAGELFF
>NA|TRBV19|TRBJ1-3
CASSMEAPGSGNTIYF